This TCR beta chain came from a study of blood T cells in healthy people across ages. Per the germline V gene, CDR1 is SNHLY and CDR2 is FYNNEI. This CDR3 has 13 residues. Trimming shortened V by 7 bases and J by 0 bases, and 10 bases separated the two germline ends. A second PCR, run for about 6 to 11 cycles, used a sample-barcoded 5' primer plus a J-beta primer mix. A tag from a template-switch adaptor with 12 random nucleotides marked each cDNA molecule. MiXCR was run by TCRdb on the 5' RACE reads, yielding one entry per CDR3 protein. The sample has approximately 600,000 distinct CDR3 sequences, roughly three fifths seen once.

The chain employs TRBV2 and TRBJ2-7; a possible D gene is TRBD2 (6 bases). The receptor was isolated from a man between 60 and 75 years old in good health. The sequenced material came from blood. The CDR3 reads CASTPSDSYEQYF. The CDR3 DNA sequence: TGTGCCAGCACACCTAGCGACTCCTACGAGCAGTACTTC.